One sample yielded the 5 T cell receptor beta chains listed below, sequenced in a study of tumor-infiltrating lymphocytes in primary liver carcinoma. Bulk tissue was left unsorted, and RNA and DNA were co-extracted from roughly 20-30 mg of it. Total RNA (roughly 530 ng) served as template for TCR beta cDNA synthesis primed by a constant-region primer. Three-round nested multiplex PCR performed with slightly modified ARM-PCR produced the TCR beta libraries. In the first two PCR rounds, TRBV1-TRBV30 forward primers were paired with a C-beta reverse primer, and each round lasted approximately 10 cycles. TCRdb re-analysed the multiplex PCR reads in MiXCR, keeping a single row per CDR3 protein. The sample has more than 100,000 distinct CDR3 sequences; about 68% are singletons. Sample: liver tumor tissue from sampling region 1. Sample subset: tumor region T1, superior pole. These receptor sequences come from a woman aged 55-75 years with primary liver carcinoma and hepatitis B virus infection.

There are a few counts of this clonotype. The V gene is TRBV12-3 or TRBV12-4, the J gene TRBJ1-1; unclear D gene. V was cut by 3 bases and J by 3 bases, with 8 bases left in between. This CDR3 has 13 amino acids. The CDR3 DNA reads TGTGCCAGCAGTTTGACAAGGGACACTGAAGCTTTCTTT. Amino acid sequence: CASSLTRDTEAFF.

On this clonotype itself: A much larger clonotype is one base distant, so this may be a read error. CDR3 region: CASSEAVQNQPRHF. DNA of the CDR3: TGTGCCAGCAGTGAAGCGGTACAAAATCAGCCCCGGCATTTT. The genes are TRBV6-1 and TRBJ1-5, with D unclear. Per the germline V gene, CDR1 is MNHNS and CDR2 is SASEGT. The CDR3 is 14 amino acids.

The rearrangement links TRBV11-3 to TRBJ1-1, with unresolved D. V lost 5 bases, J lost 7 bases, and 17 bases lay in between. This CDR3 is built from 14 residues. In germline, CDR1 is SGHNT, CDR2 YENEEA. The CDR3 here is CASSRRCTGSEAFF. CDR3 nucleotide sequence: TGTGCCAGCAGCCGACGGTGCACGGGAAGTGAAGCTTTCTTT.

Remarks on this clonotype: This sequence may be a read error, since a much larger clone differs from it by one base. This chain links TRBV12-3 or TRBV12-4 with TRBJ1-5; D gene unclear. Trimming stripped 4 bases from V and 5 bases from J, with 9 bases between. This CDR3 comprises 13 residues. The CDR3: CASSSKLDQPQHF. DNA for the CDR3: TGTGCCAGCAGTTCTAAGTTAGATCAGCCCCAGCATTTT.

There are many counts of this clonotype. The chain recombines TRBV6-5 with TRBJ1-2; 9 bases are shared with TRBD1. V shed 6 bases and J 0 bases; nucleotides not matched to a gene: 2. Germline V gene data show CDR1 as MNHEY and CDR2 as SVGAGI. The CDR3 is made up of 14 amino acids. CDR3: CASRRDRANYGYTF. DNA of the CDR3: TGTGCCAGCAGAAGGGACAGGGCTAACTATGGCTACACCTTC.